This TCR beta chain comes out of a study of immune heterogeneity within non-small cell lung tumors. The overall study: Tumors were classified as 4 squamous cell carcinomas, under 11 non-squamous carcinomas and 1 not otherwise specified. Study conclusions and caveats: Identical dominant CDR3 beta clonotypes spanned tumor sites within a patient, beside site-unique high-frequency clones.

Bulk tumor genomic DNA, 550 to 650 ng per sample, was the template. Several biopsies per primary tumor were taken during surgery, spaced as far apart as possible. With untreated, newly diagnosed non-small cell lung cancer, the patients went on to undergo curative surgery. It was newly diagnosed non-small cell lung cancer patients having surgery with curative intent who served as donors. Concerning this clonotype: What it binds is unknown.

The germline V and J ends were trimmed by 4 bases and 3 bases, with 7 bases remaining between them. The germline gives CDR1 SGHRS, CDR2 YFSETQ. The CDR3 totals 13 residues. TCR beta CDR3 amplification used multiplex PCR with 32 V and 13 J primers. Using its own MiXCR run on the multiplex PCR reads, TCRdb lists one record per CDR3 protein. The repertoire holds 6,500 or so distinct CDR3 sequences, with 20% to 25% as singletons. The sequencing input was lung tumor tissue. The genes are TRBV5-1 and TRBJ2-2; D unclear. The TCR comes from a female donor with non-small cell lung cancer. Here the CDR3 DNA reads TGCGCCAGCAGCCTAGAGTACACCGGGGAGCTGTTTTTT. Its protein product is CASSLEYTGELFF. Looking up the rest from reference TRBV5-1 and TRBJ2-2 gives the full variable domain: KAGVTQTPRYLIKTRGQQVTLSCSPISGHRSVSWYQQTPGQGLQFLFEYFSETQRNKGNFPGRFSGRQFSNSRSEMNVSTLELGDSALYLCASSLEYTGELFFGEGSRLTVL.